Following are 30 T cell receptor beta chains from one sample sequenced in a study of Graves' ophthalmopathy and Graves' hyperthyroidism. The authors amplified TCR beta CDR3 regions from RNA transcripts. The authors performed first-round RT-PCR with HTBI primers and then a second-round multiplex PCR. TCRdb re-analysed the multiplex PCR reads in MiXCR, keeping a single row per CDR3 protein. This sample has 500,000 to 700,000 distinct CDR3 sequences; around a fifth occur once, and the top ten carry around 7%. Sequencing used peripheral blood. These receptors originate from a woman aged 18 to 35 with stable Graves' hyperthyroidism. Some clones in this sample may be carry-over from other donors' samples.

The V and J genes are TRBV4-1 and TRBJ2-2; 7 bases align to TRBD2. The germline CDR1 and CDR2 sequences are MGHRA and YSYEKL. Trimming removed 1 base from V and 7 bases from J; junction bases left unmatched: 15. This CDR3 is 18 amino acids long. CDR3 protein: CASSQAPFGGGDSGELFF. In DNA form, the CDR3 reads TGCGCCAGCAGCCAAGCACCCTTTGGCGGGGGAGACAGCGGGGAGCTGTTTTTT.

This clonotype was seen a handful of times. CDR3 sequence: CAWSVKGYYGYTF. The CDR3, as DNA: TGTGCCTGGAGTGTAAAAGGATACTATGGCTACACCTTC. This chain connects TRBV30 to TRBJ1-2, with unresolved D. V was cut by 0 bases and J by 3 bases, with 8 bases left in between. CDR1 is GTSNPN, CDR2 SVGIG, per germline (reference sequence). CDR3 length: 13 amino acids. The full variable domain, with the rest looked up from reference TRBV30 and TRBJ1-2, is SQTIHQWPATLVQPVGSPLSLECTVEGTSNPNLYWYRQAAGRGLQLLFYSVGIGQISSEVPQNLSASRPQDRQFILSSKKLLLSDSGFYLCAWSVKGYYGYTFGSGTRLTVV.

The rearrangement uses TRBV4-1 and TRBJ1-1; TRBD1 matches 8 bases. The trim removed 4 bases at V and 5 bases at J, leaving 9 bases unmatched. Germline V gives CDR1 MGHRA, CDR2 YSYEKL. The CDR3 spans 15 residues. CDR3 sequence (DNA): TGCGCCAGCAGCCCCATCCAGGGGGCGAAAACTGAAGCTTTCTTT. Translation: CASSPIQGAKTEAFF.

In this sample, this clonotype turned up many times. This sequence joins TRBV11-2 and TRBJ2-7; 9 nucleotides align to TRBD1. This CDR3 contains 16 residues. Germline V CDR1 and CDR2: SGHAT, FQNNGV. Trimming removed 4 bases from V and 0 bases from J; junction bases left unmatched: 7. The CDR3 here is CASSWAGTGISYEQYF. The CDR3 DNA follows: TGTGCCAGCAGCTGGGCGGGGACAGGGATCTCCTACGAGCAGTACTTC.

This clonotype was detected ten times or more. This chain joins TRBV9 and TRBJ1-2, with TRBD1 matching 9 bases. Per the germline V gene, CDR1 is SGDLS and CDR2 is YYNGEE. The CDR3 totals 16 residues. V lost 3 bases to trimming and J lost 1 base; unmatched junction nucleotides: 7. As DNA, the CDR3 is TGTGCCAGCAGCGACGACGTGGACAGGGGTAACTATGGCTACACCTTC. Translating gives CASSDDVDRGNYGYTF.

This clonotype has at least ten counts. The chain is built from TRBV20-1 and TRBJ2-7; a possible D gene is TRBD2 (5 bases). The CDR3 covers 14 residues. Trimming pared 5 bases from V and 0 bases from J, leaving 14 bases between. Looked up from germline, CDR1 is DFQATT and CDR2 is SNEGSKA (reference sequence). Here the CDR3 reads CSAAAEGRSYEQYF. DNA for the CDR3: TGCAGTGCTGCAGCAGAGGGCCGCTCCTACGAGCAGTACTTC.

This clonotype was seen a handful of times. A clone one base away is much larger, so this may be a read error. This chain connects TRBV28 to TRBJ2-7; 7 bases map to TRBD2. In germline, CDR1 is MDHEN, CDR2 SYDVKM. The CDR3 sequence is 14 residues long. The ends lost 7 bases at V and 3 bases at J; junction bases unmatched: 9. CDR3 nucleotide sequence: TGTGCCAGCAAGGTGGGGGGGTCCATCTACGAGCAGTACGTC. It specifies CASKVGGSIYEQYV.

This clonotype appeared a few times. The rearrangement links TRBV7-8 to TRBJ1-2, with 10 positions matching TRBD1. The germline gives CDR1 SGHVS, CDR2 FQNEAQ. The length of the CDR3 is 15 residues. Germline trimming cut 5 bases from V and 3 bases from J; bases unmatched to any gene: 6. The CDR3 sequence is CASSAGQGRDYGYTF. CDR3 DNA: TGTGCCAGCAGCGCGGGACAGGGGAGGGACTATGGCTACACCTTC.

This clonotype came up many times. The V gene is TRBV7-2, the J gene TRBJ1-2; D is unresolved. CDR3 length: 19 residues. Germline CDR1 reads SGHTA; CDR2 reads FQGNSA. V was cut by 0 bases and J by 4 bases, with 24 bases left in between. The DNA for the CDR3 is TGTGCCAGCAGCTTAGCGAGGGTTTTAATTGGGGAGGTTGGCTATGGCTACACCTTC. It codes for CASSLARVLIGEVGYGYTF.

Ten or more counts support this clonotype. V gene TRBV20-1 combines with J gene TRBJ2-5, with 8 bases fitting TRBD2. V lost 0 bases to trimming and J lost 0 bases; unmatched junction nucleotides: 6. The CDR3 spans 16 residues. Germline CDR1 DFQATT, CDR2 SNEGSKA (reference sequence). For the CDR3, the DNA is TGCAGTGCTAGAGATCAGGAAGCGGGAGACCAAGAGACCCAGTACTTC. Translating gives CSARDQEAGDQETQYF.

This clonotype was recorded many times. The V call is TRBV28, the J call TRBJ2-7; 12 bases are shared with TRBD1. Per germline, CDR1 MDHEN and CDR2 SYDVKM. With 1 base clipped from V and 10 bases from J, the junction kept 5 bases outside the gene matches. The CDR3 length is 14 residues. CDR3: CASSLSRDRGLQYF. DNA of the CDR3: TGTGCCAGCAGTTTATCCCGGGACAGGGGGCTACAGTACTTC. The full variable domain, its missing parts supplied by reference TRBV28 and TRBJ2-7, is DVKVTQSSRYLVKRTGEKVFLECVQDMDHENMFWYRQDPGLGLRLIYFSYDVKMKEKGDIPEGYSVSREKKERFSLILESASTNQTSMYLCASSLSRDRGLQYFGPGTRLTVT.

This clonotype was counted a few times. The chain links TRBV4-2 to TRBJ1-2, with D uncertain. The V gene lost 6 bases and the J gene lost 6 bases, with 14 bases spanning the gap. There are 13 residues in the CDR3. Germline CDR1 LGHNA, CDR2 YNFKEQ. The CDR3 region is CASSSLSVDGYTF. In DNA form, the CDR3 reads TGTGCCAGCAGTTCCCTCTCGGTCGATGGCTACACCTTC.

This clonotype came up many times. The rearrangement links TRBV7-2 to TRBJ1-2; 8 bases map to TRBD1. Trimming took 6 bases from V and 3 from J; bases not matched to a gene: 9. This CDR3 spans 15 amino acids. The V gene's germline CDR1 is SGHTA and CDR2 FQGNSA. The CDR3 spells CASSHTDRAYYGYTF. In DNA form, the CDR3 reads TGTGCCAGCAGTCACACGGACAGGGCGTACTATGGCTACACCTTC.

This clonotype was counted a few times. The V gene is TRBV7-9, the J gene TRBJ2-7; the D gene is possibly TRBD1 (5 bases). There are 14 residues in the CDR3. The germline CDR1 and CDR2 sequences are SEHNR and FQNEAQ (reference sequence). V lost 1 base and J 1 base, leaving 8 bases between the germline ends. The CDR3 is CASSLGPGSYEQYF. In DNA, the CDR3 is TGTGCCAGCAGCTTAGGGCCAGGGTCCTACGAGCAGTACTTC.

This clonotype was counted at least ten times. The chain combines TRBV12-3 or TRBV12-4 with TRBJ2-5; 9 nucleotides match TRBD1. This CDR3 contains 14 residues. After removal of 5 bases from V and 4 bases from J, the junction contained 5 bases not matched to a gene. As DNA, the CDR3 is TGTGCCAGCAGTAAAGACAGGGGGATAGAGACCCAGTACTTC. It codes for CASSKDRGIETQYF.

J is TRBJ2-2 and V is TRBV20-1; D uncertain. Germline CDR1 reads DFQATT; CDR2 reads SNEGSKA (reference sequence). The CDR3 extends over 15 amino acids. The V end was cut by 2 bases, the J end by 6 bases, with 16 bases between. The CDR3 DNA reads as TGCAGTGCTAGATTCTCTCGCGGAACGGCCGGGGAGCTGTTTTTT. This codes for CSARFSRGTAGELFF.

There are many counts of this clonotype. This chain links TRBV30 with TRBJ2-3; 10 nucleotides align to TRBD2. Germline V gene lookup returns CDR1 GTSNPN and CDR2 SVGIG (reference sequence). J lost 4 bases, V lost 5 bases, and 6 bases had no gene match. This CDR3 region has 14 residues. The CDR3 coding sequence is TGTGCCTGGTCAGAGGGACTAGCGCCAGATACGCAGTATTTT. It yields the protein CAWSEGLAPDTQYF.

This clonotype was seen a handful of times. With a much larger clone just one base away, this may be a read error. The CDR3 does not end in the conserved phenylalanine or tryptophan, so this is likely a read error. The chain combines TRBV6-4 with TRBJ1-1; a weak D match, TRBD1 (5 bases). CDR3 length equals 15 residues. Germline V gene sequence: CDR1 MRHNA, CDR2 SNTAGT. The CDR3 sequence: CASSYSSRANTEAFY. The CDR3 DNA reads TGTGCCAGCAGTTACTCATCCAGGGCGAACACTGAAGCTTTCTAT.

Many counts were recorded for this clonotype. This rearrangement joins TRBV15 to TRBJ2-7; D remains ambiguous. The CDR3 loop spans 14 amino acids. Germline V gene data show CDR1 as LNHNV and CDR2 as YYDKDF (reference sequence). Trimming took 0 bases from V and 4 from J, leaving 10 bases between them. CDR3 coding DNA: TGTGCCACCAGCAGAGATGTCGAGGTGTACGAGCAGTACTTC. It yields the protein CATSRDVEVYEQYF.

In the case of this clonotype: A much more abundant neighbour one base away suggests this may be a read error. This chain links TRBV12-3 or TRBV12-4 with TRBJ2-7, with D possibly being TRBD1 (6 bases). The CDR3 covers 15 residues. The CDR3 sequence: CASSYSMRGTYELYF. The CDR3 coding sequence is TGTGCCAGCAGTTACTCCATGAGGGGGACCTACGAGCTGTACTTC.

With respect to this clonotype: Just one base apart from a much larger clone, this may be a read error. This chain connects TRBV6-5 to TRBJ1-1; 7 bases fit TRBD1. V gave up 10 bases and J gave up 2 bases; unmatched junction bases: 7. This CDR3 is built from 13 residues. From germline, CDR1 is MNHEY and CDR2 SVGAGI. The CDR3 protein is CANRYRGNTEAFF. CDR3 DNA sequence: TGTGCCAACAGGTACAGGGGAAACACTGAAGCTTTCTTT.

The chain joins TRBV20-1 to TRBJ1-1; no clear D gene. V lost 1 base and J 1 base, leaving 16 bases between the germline ends. This CDR3 has 16 residues. The V gene's germline CDR1 is DFQATT and CDR2 SNEGSKA (reference sequence). In nucleotides, the CDR3 is TGCAGTGCTAGAGGACCGGGTACCACGACGAACACTGAAGCTTTCTTT. Translation: CSARGPGTTTNTEAFF.

This clonotype was seen many times. The chain employs TRBV5-1 and TRBJ2-7; perhaps TRBD1 as D (6 bases). This CDR3 has 15 amino acids. Trimming pared 5 bases from V and 3 bases from J, leaving 18 bases between. Germline V gene lookup returns CDR1 SGHRS and CDR2 YFSETQ. The CDR3 spells CASRLLGQGIYEQYF. DNA of the CDR3: TGCGCCAGCAGACTCCTTGGCCAGGGGATCTACGAGCAGTACTTC.

This clonotype was picked up a small number of times. This sequence joins TRBV18 and TRBJ1-1; no definite D call. V lost 2 bases, J lost 1 base, and 8 bases lay in between. The V gene's germline CDR1 is KGHSH and CDR2 LQKENI. CDR3 length equals 14 residues. For the CDR3, the DNA is TGTGCCAGCTCACCAAGTGAGGGGAACACTGAAGCTTTCTTT. Its translation: CASSPSEGNTEAFF.

The V and J genes are TRBV18 and TRBJ2-7; 7 positions match TRBD1. The CDR3 is 16 amino acids. V lost 4 bases to trimming and J lost 0 bases; unmatched junction nucleotides: 9. Germline CDR1 KGHSH, CDR2 LQKENI. The CDR3 DNA reads as TGTGCCAGCTCACTGACCACGGGACAGAGCTCCTACGAGCAGTACTTC. Translation: CASSLTTGQSSYEQYF.

This clonotype was seen many times. J is TRBJ2-7 and V is TRBV11-2; no firm D call. Germline-derived CDR1 and CDR2 are SGHAT and FQNNGV. Between the trimmed V and J ends, which lost 5 bases and 9 bases, there was a span of 17 bases. This CDR3 is built from 13 residues. Here the CDR3 DNA reads TGTGCCAGCAGCGAAACCCGGACCCGGGCGCAGTACTTC. It is translated as CASSETRTRAQYF.

This clonotype was counted between two and nine times. The chain employs TRBV6-1 and TRBJ1-2; tentative D call: TRBD1 (5 bases). Looked up from germline, CDR1 is MNHNS and CDR2 is SASEGT. The V end lost 1 base, the J end lost 4 bases, and 13 bases lay between the germline ends. The CDR3 loop spans 15 amino acids. CDR3 residues: CASSEDIGGSYGYTF. CDR3 DNA sequence: TGTGCCAGCAGTGAAGATATCGGGGGAAGCTATGGCTACACCTTC.

This clonotype came up many times. The chain combines TRBV19 with TRBJ2-7; 8 nucleotides align to TRBD1. V gave up 5 bases and J gave up 4 bases; unmatched junction bases: 10. CDR3 size: 15 residues. Germline V gene data show CDR1 as LNHDA and CDR2 as SQIVND (reference sequence). The CDR3, as DNA: TGTGCCAGTAGTTCAGCAGGGGGCGCAGTATACGAGCAGTACTTC. Translated, it gives CASSSAGGAVYEQYF.

V usage is TRBV29-1 and J usage is TRBJ1-5; 9 nucleotides align to TRBD1. Germline V gene lookup returns CDR1 SQVTM and CDR2 ANQGSEA. The CDR3 sequence is 14 residues long. V dropped 7 bases and J dropped 5; count of bases not matched to a gene: 9. CDR3 residues: CSALTGGPYQPQHF. The CDR3 region has the DNA TGCAGCGCCCTCACAGGGGGCCCATATCAGCCCCAGCATTTT.

In its sample, this clonotype was seen many times. The V gene is TRBV28, the J gene TRBJ1-1, with D tentatively TRBD1 (5 bases). The CDR3 spans 14 residues. V lost 1 base and J lost 5, with 11 bases in between. Germline V gene data show CDR1 as MDHEN and CDR2 as SYDVKM. In nucleotides, the CDR3 is TGTGCCAGCAGTTTATATCGAGGGACGACTGAAGCTTTCTTT. It is translated as CASSLYRGTTEAFF.